What follows is one TCR beta chain and its context. TCRdb's copy holds only in-frame clones and misses some; the assay was immunoSEQ multiplex PCR. There are 1,700 or so clones in the sample; around nine tenths occur only once, and about a fifth lies in the top ten. This sample is drawn from a study of ipilimumab plus nivolumab after autologous stem cell transplantation. Whole-study context: Median doses per patient: a few ipilimumab, 8 or 9 nivolumab. The myeloma cohort included high-risk transplant-naive patients and patients relapsing within 3 years of a first autologous transplant.

V lost 2 bases and J lost 1, with 15 bases in between. Germline CDR1 and CDR2: SGHAT and FQNNGV. The CDR3 totals 18 residues. Starting 14 to 28 days after autologous transplant, ipilimumab 1 mg/kg was given. Dosing: nivolumab 3 mg/kg IV, weeks 1, 4, 7, 10, then every two weeks to week 26. The sample in question was PBMCs, obtained in a trial of ipilimumab plus nivolumab as post-transplant consolidation. This chain connects TRBV11-2 to TRBJ2-6; possible D gene TRBD2, 5 bases. This clonotype was obtained from a male donor with multiple myeloma. The CDR3 protein is CASSLIKGRGSGANVLTF. The CDR3 coding sequence is TGTGCCAGCAGCTTAATCAAGGGCCGGGGTTCTGGGGCCAACGTCCTGACTTTC. Variable domain in full (rest from reference TRBV11-2 and TRBJ2-6): EAGVAQSPRYKIIEKRQSVAFWCNPISGHATLYWYQQILGQGPKLLIQFQNNGVVDDSQLPKDRFSAERLKGVDSTLKIQPAKLEDSAVYLCASSLIKGRGSGANVLTFGAGSRLTVL.